The 22 T cell receptor beta chains reported below all come from one sample, sequenced in a study of shared clonotypes between healthy human individuals. Assay: immunoSEQ multiplex PCR; the TCRdb copy retains only in-frame clones and omits some. The table lists about 470,000 clones, about 85% of them singletons. Sequenced material: PBMCs. The receptors originated from a woman aged 40 to 55 in good health. Some clones in this sample may be carry-over from other donors' samples.

Remarks on this clone: Other DNA sequences in the sample encode the same CDR3. The chain is built from TRBV28 and TRBJ1-1; TRBD1 is a possible D gene (5 bases). Germline assignment: CDR1 MDHEN and CDR2 SYDVKM. V was clipped by 6 bases and J by 8 bases, with 16 bases between them. The CDR3 covers 13 residues. The CDR3 DNA reads TGTGCCAGCAGCCGGGGACCGAGCGGCGAAGCTTTCTTT. Amino acid sequence: CASSRGPSGEAFF.

This chain connects TRBV14 to TRBJ2-4, with TRBD2 as a possible D gene (6 bases). The CDR3 covers 20 residues. In germline, CDR1 is SGHDN, CDR2 FVKESK. V was pared by 2 bases and J by 0 bases, with 23 bases between. CDR3 protein: CASSQMWSPWEAIAKNIQYF. DNA of the CDR3: TGTGCCAGCAGCCAAATGTGGTCCCCATGGGAGGCGATAGCCAAAAACATTCAGTACTTC.

The chain joins TRBV15 to TRBJ2-1; a weak D match, TRBD1 (6 bases). The CDR3 totals 17 residues. With 0 bases removed from V and 2 bases from J, the gap between germline ends came to 14 bases. CDR1 is LNHNV and CDR2 is YYDKDF in the germline V gene (reference sequence). Here the CDR3 DNA reads TGTGCCACCAGCAGAGATTCAGGGGTTTATGCCTACAATGAGCAGTTCTTC. Translating it yields CATSRDSGVYAYNEQFF.

The V call is TRBV19, the J call TRBJ1-2; TRBD1 might be the D (5 bases). Germline CDR1 LNHDA, CDR2 SQIVND (reference sequence). The CDR3 runs to 12 residues. Trimming cost V 1 base and J 8 bases, with 8 bases left between them. CDR3 nucleotides: TGTGCCAGTAGTATAGCGGGGGACGGCTACACCTTC. It encodes CASSIAGDGYTF.

The DNA of the CDR3 is TGCGCCAGCAGCCAAGACATTACGGTTCCGACCGGCTACACCTTC. Its translation: CASSQDITVPTGYTF. The rearrangement joins TRBV4-1 to TRBJ1-2; no firm D call. Germline-derived CDR1 and CDR2 are MGHRA and YSYEKL. The CDR3 has 15 amino acids. V lost 0 bases to trimming and J lost 8 bases, with 16 bases between them.

This clone has just a few counts. This chain uses TRBV5-1 with TRBJ2-2; D is undetermined. V was trimmed by 3 bases and J by 5 bases, leaving 14 bases between them. From germline, CDR1 is SGHRS and CDR2 YFSETQ. This CDR3 has 15 amino acids. The CDR3 sequence is CASSSDLEPTGELFF. The CDR3 DNA reads TGCGCCAGCAGCTCTGACTTGGAACCAACCGGGGAGCTGTTTTTT.

The V and J genes are TRBV18 and TRBJ1-5; 8 nucleotides align to TRBD1. Germline V gene lookup returns CDR1 KGHSH and CDR2 LQKENI. The CDR3 is 14 residues long. V was pared by 4 bases and J by 3 bases, with 2 bases of the junction left unmatched. In DNA form, the CDR3 reads TGTGCCAGCTCACGGACAGGGCTCAATCAGCCCCAGCATTTT. This translates into CASSRTGLNQPQHF.

This clone was counted only a few times. The chain has TRBV28 and TRBJ2-1; D gene ambiguous. Per the germline V gene, CDR1 is MDHEN and CDR2 is SYDVKM. This CDR3 has 17 residues. Trimming took off 1 base at V and 0 bases at J, with 13 bases between the two ends. The CDR3 reads CASSLYAPRSSYNEQFF. CDR3 DNA sequence: TGTGCCAGCAGTTTATATGCTCCCAGAAGCTCCTACAATGAGCAGTTCTTC.

This rearrangement joins TRBV13 to TRBJ2-7; maybe TRBD1 (6 bases). CDR3 size: 12 residues. The germline V gene encodes CDR1 PRHDT and CDR2 FYEKMQ (reference sequence). V lost 6 bases to trimming and J lost 4 bases, with 10 bases between them. CDR3 loop: CASSLRGYEQYF. CDR3 nucleotides: TGTGCCAGCAGTCTAAGGGGGTACGAGCAGTACTTC.

The chain combines TRBV6-5 with TRBJ1-3; D remains unclear. The CDR3 sequence is 15 residues long. Germline-derived CDR1 and CDR2 are MNHEY and SVGAGI. V lost 5 bases to trimming and J lost 0 bases, with 11 bases between them. Here the CDR3 DNA reads TGTGCCAGCAGTCGGCCAGGCGCCTCTGGAAACACCATATATTTT. The encoded protein is CASSRPGASGNTIYF.

This clone was counted only a few times. The J gene is TRBJ1-5, the V gene TRBV4-3, with unresolved D. The germline CDR1 and CDR2 sequences are LGHNA and YSLEER. The germline V and J ends were trimmed by 1 base and 4 bases, with 5 bases remaining between them. CDR3 length: 13 residues. CDR3 loop: CASSQALNQPQHF. In nucleotides, the CDR3 is TGCGCCAGCAGCCAAGCCTTAAATCAGCCCCAGCATTTT.

This clone came up a few times. The rearrangement uses TRBV4-1 and TRBJ1-5, with unresolved D. V lost 4 bases, J lost 3 bases, and 7 bases lay in between. The CDR3 has 13 amino acids. CDR1 MGHRA and CDR2 YSYEKL come from the germline V gene. The CDR3 coding sequence is TGCGCCAGCAGCCGACATAACAATCAGCCCCAGCATTTT. Protein product: CASSRHNNQPQHF.

The J gene is TRBJ2-7, the V gene TRBV10-2, with unresolved D. Germline V gene sequence: CDR1 WSHSY, CDR2 SAAADI. V was pared by 4 bases and J by 3 bases, with 16 bases between. The CDR3 runs 15 residues. CDR3 region: CASSGTADSLYEQYF. CDR3 in DNA: TGCGCCAGCAGTGGAACCGCGGATTCGCTCTACGAGCAGTACTTC.

The rearrangement joins TRBV4-2 to TRBJ1-5; no clear D. V dropped 0 bases and J dropped 3 bases, with 9 bases sitting between them. Per germline, CDR1 LGHNA and CDR2 YNFKEQ. The CDR3 contains 15 residues. The CDR3 spells CASSQEDGINQPQHF. The CDR3 bases are TGTGCCAGCAGCCAAGAGGACGGGATCAATCAGCCCCAGCATTTT.

The gene calls are TRBV5-1 and TRBJ2-1; 7 nucleotides align to TRBD2. Germline CDR1 reads SGHRS; CDR2 reads YFSETQ. V lost 3 bases to trimming and J lost 8 bases; unmatched junction nucleotides: 11. The CDR3 extends over 15 amino acids. CDR3 region: CASSSGLGVGDEQFF. The CDR3 DNA follows: TGCGCCAGCAGCTCAGGACTAGGGGTGGGCGATGAGCAGTTCTTC. Full variable domain (rest looked up from reference TRBV5-1 and TRBJ2-1): KAGVTQTPRYLIKTRGQQVTLSCSPISGHRSVSWYQQTPGQGLQFLFEYFSETQRNKGNFPGRFSGRQFSNSRSEMNVSTLELGDSALYLCASSSGLGVGDEQFFGPGTRLTVL.

This chain uses TRBV2 with TRBJ2-5; D not certain. Per the germline V gene, CDR1 is SNHLY and CDR2 is FYNNEI. CDR3 size: 14 residues. The V end was cut by 7 bases, the J end by 5 bases, with 17 bases between. CDR3 amino acids: CASIYGGTLETQYF. DNA of the CDR3: TGTGCCAGCATTTATGGCGGTACCCTGGAGACCCAGTACTTC.

This clone was counted only a few times. The chain combines TRBV15 with TRBJ2-5; D tentatively reads TRBD1 or TRBD2 (6 bases each). Germline lookup yields CDR1 LNHNV and CDR2 YYDKDF (reference sequence). V shed 4 bases and J shed 4 bases, with 16 bases lying between them. The CDR3 loop spans 15 amino acids. In DNA form, the CDR3 reads TGTGCCACCAGCAACCGGGGGCCCTCGGGAGAGACCCAGTACTTC. Protein sequence: CATSNRGPSGETQYF.

V is TRBV18 and J is TRBJ1-4, with D perhaps matching TRBD1 (6 bases). The CDR3 contains 15 residues. The V gene's germline CDR1 is KGHSH and CDR2 LQKENI. V dropped 6 bases and J dropped 1 base, with 12 bases sitting between them. The CDR3 protein is CASSPTGITNEKLFF. As DNA, the CDR3 is TGTGCCAGCTCGCCAACAGGGATAACTAATGAAAAACTGTTTTTT.

V is TRBV11-3 and J is TRBJ2-2; D gene uncertain. V was pared by 2 bases and J by 4 bases, with 17 bases between. CDR3 length: 17 amino acids. The germline V gene encodes CDR1 SGHNT and CDR2 YENEEA. This chain's CDR3 is CASSLSLGVMGTGELFF. The CDR3 DNA sequence: TGTGCCAGCAGCTTATCGTTAGGAGTCATGGGCACCGGGGAGCTGTTTTTT. The full variable domain, rest sourced from reference TRBV11-3 and TRBJ2-2, is EAGVVQSPRYKIIEKKQPVAFWCNPISGHNTLYWYLQNLGQGPELLIRYENEEAVDDSQLPKDRFSAERLKGVDSTLKIQPAELGDSAVYLCASSLSLGVMGTGELFFGEGSRLTVL.

V and J are TRBV18 and TRBJ2-1; D gene uncertain. CDR3 size: 14 residues. V was pared by 0 bases and J by 10 bases, with 13 bases between. Germline V gene data show CDR1 as KGHSH and CDR2 as LQKENI. Here the CDR3 DNA reads TGTGCCAGCTCACCACCGGGCTCAGCCAACGAGCAGTTCTTC. Amino acid sequence: CASSPPGSANEQFF. The whole variable domain, remainder taken from reference TRBV18 and TRBJ2-1, is NAGVMQNPRHLVRRRGQEARLRCSPMKGHSHVYWYRQLPEEGLKFMVYLQKENIIDESGMPKERFSAEFPKEGPSILRIQQVVRGDSAAYFCASSPPGSANEQFFGPGTRLTVL.

The chain combines TRBV29-1 with TRBJ2-5, with TRBD2 matching 10 bases. The V gene's germline CDR1 is SQVTM and CDR2 ANQGSEA. CDR3 length equals 15 residues. J gave up 5 bases and V 1 base, and 7 bases lay outside the gene matches. In DNA, the CDR3 is TGCAGCGTTGAAGGGGATAGCGGGAGGATGGAGACCCAGTACTTC. Its protein product is CSVEGDSGRMETQYF.

Notes on this clone: At one boundary the junction diverges from the germline segment, which might be a read error. Other DNA sequences in this specimen translate into the identical CDR3. The rearrangement uses TRBV30 and TRBJ1-1; D is unclear. Germline values: CDR1 GTSNPN, CDR2 SVGIG (reference sequence). This CDR3 has 13 amino acids. CDR3 residues: CAWSVEVNTEAFF. CDR3 coding DNA: TGTGCCTGGAGTGTAGAGGTGAACACTGAAGCCTTCTTT.